These 2 T cell receptor beta chains were sequenced from one sample in a study of blood T cells in healthy people across ages (dated by TCRdb to 2013 to 2016). To prepare the library, 5' RACE was applied. The run used an Illumina HiSeq 2500. A second about 7 to 11 cycle PCR used a sample-barcoded 5' primer and a J-beta primer mix. Using fastp trimming at Q25 and MiXCR clonotype assembly, TCRdb reanalyzed the public sequencing data and kept in-frame beta chains. Each entry merges the rows of one CDR3 protein and shows their most common DNA and genes. Within this sample are more than 650,000 distinct CDR3 sequences, with roughly 20% of them counted one time only. Of the sample, around 21% is held by the ten largest clones. The sequencing sample was made of blood. The receptor source for this set is a man in his 70s in good health.

The gene calls are TRBV6-5 and TRBJ2-2, with 11 bases identical to TRBD2. This CDR3 spans 17 amino acids. CDR1 is MNHEY, CDR2 SVGAGI, per germline. V lost 4 bases, J lost 1 base, and 5 bases stayed unmatched. The CDR3 DNA follows: TGTGCCAGCAGTTCCCCGGGACTAGCGGAGAACACCGGGGAGCTGTTTTTT. Amino acids: CASSSPGLAENTGELFF.

A few counts support this clonotype. J is TRBJ2-3 and V is TRBV18, with D possibly being TRBD2 (5 bases). The V and J ends lost 3 bases and 1 base respectively, with 20 bases between them. The CDR3 extends over 18 amino acids. Per the germline V gene, CDR1 is KGHSH and CDR2 is LQKENI. This CDR3 is CASSPPGKRAAGTDTQYF. CDR3 sequence (DNA): TGTGCCAGCTCACCGCCCGGTAAAAGAGCGGCCGGCACAGATACGCAGTATTTT. Full variable domain (outside the CDR3, taken from reference TRBV18 and TRBJ2-3): NAGVMQNPRHLVRRRGQEARLRCSPMKGHSHVYWYRQLPEEGLKFMVYLQKENIIDESGMPKERFSAEFPKEGPSILRIQQVVRGDSAAYFCASSPPGKRAAGTDTQYFGPGTRLTVL.